The 26 T cell receptor beta chains listed next were all sequenced from one sample in a study of blood T cell repertoires in COVID-19 (dated by TCRdb to 2020 to 2021). Libraries were built with the immunoSEQ multiplex PCR assay. Here the immuneACCESS table is served through TCRdb, limited to in-frame sequences with V and J called. Missing clones are a known gap in these copies; in checked studies unresolved V genes cover under half, and the rest lacks a known reason. This sample has 100,000 or so clones in its table, and approximately 92% of those were observed once. The top ten hold around 2% of the sample. The sample was peripheral blood. These receptors all stem from a woman aged 45-59 years with COVID-19, enrolled during active disease.

The chain combines TRBV2 with TRBJ1-2; maybe TRBD1 (6 bases). From germline, CDR1 is SNHLY and CDR2 FYNNEI. V was clipped by 5 bases and J by 6 bases, with 19 bases between them. CDR3 length equals 15 residues. CDR3 sequence: CASSPPGEKIDGYTF. DNA of the CDR3: TGTGCCAGCAGTCCCCCAGGGGAAAAAATAGATGGCTACACCTTC.

This sequence joins TRBV5-4 and TRBJ1-2; D possibly corresponds to TRBD1 (6 bases). This CDR3 has 14 residues. From germline, CDR1 is SGHNT and CDR2 YYREEE (reference sequence). Trimming took off 2 bases at V and 3 bases at J, with 11 bases between the two ends. The CDR3 loop reads CASSFKGVDYGYTF. Written as DNA, the CDR3 is TGTGCCAGCAGCTTTAAGGGGGTGGACTATGGCTACACCTTC.

For this clone: The limits of the CDR3 on the DNA are not certain, so only TCRdb's listed CDR3 is given. This sequence joins TRBV12-1 and TRBJ2-1; TRBD2, the table's D call, lacks a check against the DNA. TRBV12-1 is noted as a pseudogene. The CDR3 spans 17 residues, counting both ends. The CDR3 sequence: CASSLVGGGAKYNEQFF.

The chain joins TRBV19 to TRBJ1-6, with D maybe TRBD1 (6 bases). The germline gives CDR1 LNHDA, CDR2 SQIVND (reference sequence). V lost 8 bases and J 4 bases, leaving 12 bases between the germline ends. CDR3 length: 14 residues. CDR3 coding DNA: TGTGCCAGTGGACAGTTAGCTTATAATTCACCCCTCCACTTT. It translates to CASGQLAYNSPLHF. Filled out from reference TRBV19 and TRBJ1-6, the complete variable domain reads DGGITQSPKYLFRKEGQNVTLSCEQNLNHDAMYWYRQDPGQGLRLIYYSQIVNDFQKGDIAEGYSVSREKKESFPLTVTSAQKNPTAFYLCASGQLAYNSPLHFGNGTRLTVT.

The gene calls are TRBV11-3 and TRBJ1-6, with TRBD1 identical over 9 bases. This CDR3 is built from 15 residues. Trimming removed 3 bases from V and 4 bases from J; junction bases left unmatched: 1. Germline V gives CDR1 SGHNT, CDR2 YENEEA. Here the CDR3 reads CASSFGQGYNSPLHF. The CDR3 coding sequence is TGTGCCAGCAGCTTCGGACAGGGGTATAATTCACCCCTCCACTTT.

This chain links TRBV14 with TRBJ2-7, with 8 nucleotides matching TRBD1. This CDR3 comprises 16 residues. CDR1 SGHDN and CDR2 FVKESK come from the germline V gene. The V gene end was trimmed by 3 bases and the J gene end by 4 bases; junction bases not matched to a gene: 11. CDR3 amino acids: CASSHLSRGLTYEQYF. For the CDR3, the DNA is TGTGCCAGCAGCCACCTCTCCAGGGGGCTGACGTACGAGCAGTACTTC.

In DNA form, the CDR3 reads TGTGCCAGCAGCTTAGGGTCGGGAGTTAATTCACCCCTCCACTTT. This sequence encodes CASSLGSGVNSPLHF. V usage is TRBV11-2 and J usage is TRBJ1-6; no clear D gene. V lost 1 base and J 6 bases, leaving 10 bases between the germline ends. Germline CDR1 and CDR2: SGHAT and FQNNGV. The CDR3 has 15 residues. The full variable domain, with the rest looked up from reference TRBV11-2 and TRBJ1-6, is EAGVAQSPRYKIIEKRQSVAFWCNPISGHATLYWYQQILGQGPKLLIQFQNNGVVDDSQLPKDRFSAERLKGVDSTLKIQPAKLEDSAVYLCASSLGSGVNSPLHFGNGTRLTVT.

The J gene is TRBJ2-7, the V gene TRBV7-9, with no clear D. The CDR3 extends over 12 amino acids. Germline V gene data show CDR1 as SEHNR and CDR2 as FQNEAQ (reference sequence). Trimming pared 7 bases from V and 2 bases from J, leaving 9 bases between. CDR3 sequence (DNA): TGTGCCAGCATCCTGGGCCCCTACGAGCAGTACTTC. Its translation: CASILGPYEQYF.

The chain recombines TRBV2 with TRBJ1-5; D ambiguous. The V end lost 6 bases, the J end lost 4 bases, and 7 bases lay between the germline ends. The CDR3 runs 12 residues. Per germline, CDR1 SNHLY and CDR2 FYNNEI. As DNA, the CDR3 is TGTGCCAGCAGAGTCAGGAATCAGCCCCAGCATTTT. It codes for CASRVRNQPQHF.

This chain joins TRBV6-2 or TRBV6-3 and TRBJ2-3; a possible D gene is TRBD1 (6 bases). In germline, CDR1 is MNHEY, CDR2 SVGEGT. V lost 0 bases and J lost 6, with 10 bases in between. The length of the CDR3 is 14 residues. DNA of the CDR3: TGTGCCAGCAGTTACTCTGGGGGCGGGGATACGCAGTATTTT. The encoded protein is CASSYSGGGDTQYF.

Note on this clone: Distinct nucleotide sequences in the sample also encode this CDR3. The J gene is TRBJ1-1, the V gene TRBV19; D is perhaps TRBD1 (5 bases). The CDR3 has 15 residues. With 4 bases removed from V and 2 bases from J, the gap between germline ends came to 14 bases. The germline CDR1 and CDR2 sequences are LNHDA and SQIVND (reference sequence). In DNA, the CDR3 is TGTGCCAGTAGTAGAGCGGGGCGGTTAAACACTGAAGCTTTCTTT. This translates into CASSRAGRLNTEAFF.

The chain is built from TRBV6-2 or TRBV6-3 and TRBJ1-3, with TRBD1 as a possible D gene (5 bases). Between the trimmed V and J ends, which lost 5 bases and 0 bases, there was a span of 5 bases. The CDR3 extends over 13 amino acids. Germline CDR1 is MNHEY and CDR2 is SVGEGT. The CDR3 coding sequence is TGTGCCAGCAGTGGACACTCTGGAAACACCATATATTTT. Its protein product is CASSGHSGNTIYF.

The chain joins TRBV10-3 to TRBJ1-3; D call uncertain. The germline V gene encodes CDR1 ENHRY and CDR2 SYGVKD. This CDR3 is 16 amino acids long. Deletions cut 6 bases from V and 0 bases from J, with 15 bases between. The chain's CDR3 is CAISPTALGSGNTIYF. The DNA of the CDR3 is TGTGCCATCAGCCCTACAGCATTGGGCTCTGGAAACACCATATATTTT.

V is TRBV7-9 and J is TRBJ2-7, with D possibly TRBD2 on 7 matching bases. The CDR3 is 14 residues long. The V end lost 1 base, the J end lost 5 bases, and 12 bases lay between the germline ends. CDR1 is SEHNR and CDR2 is FQNEAQ in the germline V gene (reference sequence). The CDR3 loop reads CASSLVGGLDEQYF. In DNA form, the CDR3 reads TGTGCCAGCAGCTTAGTGGGGGGGCTCGACGAGCAGTACTTC.

The V gene is TRBV6-6, the J gene TRBJ1-5; possible D gene TRBD1, 6 bases. CDR1 MNHNY and CDR2 SVGAGI come from the germline V gene (reference sequence). The CDR3 covers 14 residues. Trimming shortened V by 6 bases and J by 3 bases, and 12 bases separated the two germline ends. This chain's CDR3 is CASSPDRPNQPQHF. In DNA, the CDR3 is TGTGCCAGCAGCCCGGACAGACCCAATCAGCCCCAGCATTTT.

This clone was detected only once. This likely comes from a read error, as the CDR3 has no conserved phenylalanine or tryptophan at its end. The DNA is omitted, as the CDR3 cannot be located on it reliably, and the CDR3 follows TCRdb's listing. This chain links TRBV20-1 with TRBJ1-1; the DNA was not compared with TRBD1, the D call given in the table. Germline assignment: CDR1 DFQATT and CDR2 SNEGSKA (reference sequence). Including both end residues, the CDR3 is 9 amino acids long. The CDR3 loop reads CSAKKQGAP.

The chain has TRBV21-1 and TRBJ1-2. TRBV21-1 is described as a pseudogene. The CDR3 extends over 13 amino acids. Here the CDR3 DNA reads TGTGCCAGCAGCACGCGGGGGCCCTATGGCTACACCTTC. This translates into CASSTRGPYGYTF.

Remarks on this clone: Other DNA sequences of this sample code for an identical CDR3. The chain recombines TRBV19 with TRBJ1-2, with a possible D match to TRBD1 (5 bases). The germline V gene has CDR1 LNHDA and CDR2 SQIVND (reference sequence). V lost 3 bases and J 6 bases, leaving 8 bases between the germline ends. CDR3 size: 12 residues. CDR3 bases: TGTGCCAGTAGTATCGACAGAAATGGCTACACCTTC. Protein sequence: CASSIDRNGYTF.

The rearrangement joins TRBV10-1 to TRBJ1-1; 9 bases map to TRBD1. The CDR3 extends over 16 amino acids. Unmatched junction bases numbered 9, after V lost 2 bases and J lost 5 bases. Per the germline V gene, CDR1 is WNHNN and CDR2 is SYGVQD (reference sequence). In DNA, the CDR3 is TGCGCCAGCAGTGAGAAAGGGACAGGGAGGAGGACTGAAGCTTTCTTT. It is translated as CASSEKGTGRRTEAFF.

The chain is built from TRBV28 and TRBJ1-5; 10 positions agree with TRBD1. With V trimmed by 5 bases and J by 1 base, 11 bases remained unmatched. CDR1 is MDHEN, CDR2 SYDVKM, per germline. The length of the CDR3 is 18 residues. CDR3 in DNA: TGTGCCAGCAGTCCCACCGGGACAGGGGCACAAAGCAATCAGCCCCAGCATTTT. This gives the protein CASSPTGTGAQSNQPQHF.

This sequence joins TRBV5-1 and TRBJ2-7, with 7 bases that match TRBD1. The CDR3 is 13 amino acids. V was clipped by 3 bases and J by 7 bases; unmatched bases: 7. Germline V gene lookup returns CDR1 SGHRS and CDR2 YFSETQ. The CDR3 spells CASSSQGFGEQYF. In DNA, the CDR3 is TGCGCCAGCAGCTCACAGGGGTTCGGGGAGCAGTACTTC.

The genes are TRBV6-2 or TRBV6-3 and TRBJ1-6, with 9 nucleotides matching TRBD1. This CDR3 spans 15 amino acids. V dropped 6 bases and J dropped 12; count of bases not matched to a gene: 12. The germline V gene has CDR1 MNHEY and CDR2 SVGEGT. The CDR3 here is CASSTGTGRVKPLHF. Written as DNA, the CDR3 is TGTGCCAGCAGCACCGGGACAGGGAGGGTAAAACCCCTCCACTTT.

For the CDR3, the DNA is TGTGCCAGCAGCACCCGAGCCTCTGGGGCCAACGTCCTGACTTTC. This gives the protein CASSTRASGANVLTF. The gene calls are TRBV5-4 and TRBJ2-6; no clear D gene. Trimming cost V 4 bases and J 0 bases, with 8 bases left between them. Germline loops: CDR1 SGHNT, CDR2 YYREEE (reference sequence). The length of the CDR3 is 15 residues.

With respect to this clone: Other DNA sequences in this sample translate to the same CDR3. The genes are TRBV28 and TRBJ2-7, with D possibly being TRBD2 (6 bases). The CDR3 totals 12 residues. Germline lookup yields CDR1 MDHEN and CDR2 SYDVKM. Trimming stripped 2 bases from V and 4 bases from J, with 6 bases between. The CDR3 DNA is TGTGCCAGCAGTTTAGGGGGGTACGAGCAGTACTTC. It codes for CASSLGGYEQYF.

The chain links TRBV30 to TRBJ1-2; tentatively, D is TRBD1 (6 bases). In germline, CDR1 is GTSNPN, CDR2 SVGIG (reference sequence). Trimming removed 3 bases at V and 8 bases at J, with 13 bases between. This CDR3 contains 12 residues. The CDR3 here is CAWSITGKGYTF. DNA of the CDR3: TGTGCCTGGAGCATAACAGGGAAGGGCTACACCTTC.

The J gene is TRBJ1-1, the V gene TRBV6-2 or TRBV6-3, with D unclear. The CDR3 extends over 13 amino acids. Per the germline V gene, CDR1 is MNHEY and CDR2 is SVGEGT. V gave up 2 bases and J gave up 3 bases, with 7 bases separating them. The CDR3 is CASSYAHYTEAFF. Written as DNA, the CDR3 is TGTGCCAGCAGTTACGCACATTACACTGAAGCTTTCTTT.